The 12 T cell receptor beta chains presented below share a single source sample, sequenced in a study of cytotoxic CD8 clonotypes in ibrutinib-treated CLL. Profiled with immunoSEQ multiplex PCR; TCRdb holds only in-frame clones, not every one. The sample has around 310,000 clones; around four fifths are singletons. The sample consisted of PBMCs, taken before ibrutinib treatment. The receptors here all came from a human donor with chronic lymphocytic leukemia.

The chain recombines TRBV9 with TRBJ1-5; the D is unclear. This CDR3 contains 15 residues. V lost 2 bases, J lost 0 bases, and 9 bases lay in between. Germline values: CDR1 SGDLS, CDR2 YYNGEE. The CDR3 spells CASSVSWDSNQPQHF. The DNA of the CDR3 is TGTGCCAGCAGCGTGTCCTGGGATAGCAATCAGCCCCAGCATTTT.

In its sample, this clone was seen once. The rearrangement links TRBV7-9 to TRBJ2-7; 10 bases line up with TRBD1. V was pared by 5 bases and J by 6 bases, with 7 bases of the junction left unmatched. The CDR3 loop spans 14 amino acids. In germline, CDR1 is SEHNR, CDR2 FQNEAQ (reference sequence). This CDR3 is CASSQRDRGSEQYF. The CDR3 bases are TGTGCCAGCAGCCAACGGGACAGGGGTTCCGAGCAGTACTTC.

The chain joins TRBV27 to TRBJ1-1; D unresolved. The CDR3 spans 15 residues. CDR1 and CDR2 from the germline V gene are MNHEY and SMNVEV (reference sequence). Trimming removed 0 bases from V and 3 bases from J, with 11 bases in between. The CDR3 spells CASSLSPTGYTEAFF. In nucleotides, the CDR3 is TGTGCCAGCAGTTTATCCCCGACGGGCTACACTGAAGCTTTCTTT.

V and J are TRBV5-6 and TRBJ2-3; 7 bases are shared with TRBD2. The trim removed 0 bases at V and 4 bases at J, leaving 8 bases unmatched. The CDR3 consists of 16 residues. Germline V gene data show CDR1 as SGHDT and CDR2 as YYEEEE. Written as DNA, the CDR3 is TGTGCCAGCAGCTTGGACGGGAGCGGGATACCAGATACGCAGTATTTT. Encoded protein: CASSLDGSGIPDTQYF.

The chain employs TRBV19 and TRBJ2-2; 8 bases are a match to TRBD2. This CDR3 spans 13 amino acids. J gave up 7 bases and V 6 bases, and 4 bases lay outside the gene matches. Germline CDR1 is LNHDA and CDR2 is SQIVND (reference sequence). The CDR3 here is CASRTTSGGELFF. The CDR3 coding sequence is TGTGCCAGTAGGACCACTAGCGGCGGGGAGCTGTTTTTT.

CDR3 nucleotide sequence: TGCGCCAGCAGGGCGGAGCCTTCTAGCACAGATACGCAGTATTTT. Protein: CASRAEPSSTDTQYF. This sequence joins TRBV5-1 and TRBJ2-3; the D is unclear. CDR3 length: 15 amino acids. The ends were cut back, 5 bases at V and 0 bases at J, with 13 bases in the middle. Germline V CDR1 and CDR2: SGHRS, YFSETQ.

The J gene is TRBJ2-7, the V gene TRBV4-3, with D perhaps TRBD2 (5 bases). The CDR3 covers 15 residues. The germline gives CDR1 LGHNA, CDR2 YSLEER. Trimming took off 4 bases at V and 0 bases at J, with 13 bases between the two ends. CDR3 DNA: TGCGCCAGCAGCCCACCGTCTCTAGCCTCCTACGAGCAGTACTTC. It yields the protein CASSPPSLASYEQYF.

V is TRBV18 and J is TRBJ1-1, with 10 bases that match TRBD1. The CDR3 spans 15 residues. CDR1 and CDR2 (germline): KGHSH, LQKENI. Trimming took 8 bases from V and 8 from J; bases not matched to a gene: 14. The CDR3 region has the DNA TGTGCCAGCCATACCGGGACAGGGGTTTTTTCGGAAGCTTTCTTT. Protein: CASHTGTGVFSEAFF.

This rearrangement joins TRBV14 to TRBJ2-7; tentative D call: TRBD1 (6 bases). V lost 2 bases and J lost 0, with 14 bases in between. Germline loops: CDR1 SGHDN, CDR2 FVKESK. The CDR3 loop spans 16 amino acids. The DNA for the CDR3 is TGTGCCAGCAGCCAAATACCAGGGGTTCCCTCCTACGAGCAGTACTTC. Its protein is CASSQIPGVPSYEQYF.

The chain links TRBV11-2 to TRBJ1-4; D call uncertain. Germline V gene lookup returns CDR1 SGHAT and CDR2 FQNNGV. V gave up 1 base and J gave up 3 bases, with 3 bases separating them. The CDR3 totals 13 residues. CDR3 sequence reads: CASSLGSNEKLFF. The CDR3 nucleotides are TGTGCCAGCAGCTTAGGGTCTAATGAAAAACTGTTTTTT.

The chain employs TRBV6-6 and TRBJ2-7, with 14 bases fitting TRBD2. The CDR3 covers 15 residues. Germline V gene sequence: CDR1 MNHNY, CDR2 SVGAGI (reference sequence). V shed 8 bases and J 10 bases; nucleotides not matched to a gene: 13. CDR3 sequence: CASGERLAGGLRQYF. Written as DNA, the CDR3 is TGTGCCAGCGGAGAAAGACTAGCGGGAGGGCTACGCCAGTACTTC.

V usage is TRBV2 and J usage is TRBJ1-2, with a tentative D call TRBD1 (6 bases). Germline V gene lookup returns CDR1 SNHLY and CDR2 FYNNEI. V lost 4 bases and J lost 8, with 11 bases in between. CDR3 length: 12 residues. CDR3 sequence reads: CASSGTARGYTF. The CDR3 DNA reads TGTGCCAGCAGTGGGACAGCTCGCGGCTACACCTTC. Full variable domain (missing parts from reference TRBV2 and TRBJ1-2): EPEVTQTPSHQVTQMGQEVILRCVPISNHLYFYWYRQILGQKVEFLVSFYNNEISEKSEIFDDQFSVERPDGSNFTLKIRSTKLEDSAMYFCASSGTARGYTFGSGTRLTVV.